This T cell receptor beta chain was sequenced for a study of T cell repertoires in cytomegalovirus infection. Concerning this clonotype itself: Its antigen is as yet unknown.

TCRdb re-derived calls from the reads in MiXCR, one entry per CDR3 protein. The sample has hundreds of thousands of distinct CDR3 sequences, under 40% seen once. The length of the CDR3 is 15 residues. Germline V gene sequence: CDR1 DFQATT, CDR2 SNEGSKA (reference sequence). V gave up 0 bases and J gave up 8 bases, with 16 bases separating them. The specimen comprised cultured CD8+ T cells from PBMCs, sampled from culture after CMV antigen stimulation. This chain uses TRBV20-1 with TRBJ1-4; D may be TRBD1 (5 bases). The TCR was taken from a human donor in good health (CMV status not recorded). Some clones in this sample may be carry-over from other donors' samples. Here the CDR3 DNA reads TGCAGTGCTAGAGATGATTGGGGCGCGGACGAAAAACTGTTTTTT. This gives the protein CSARDDWGADEKLFF.